These 22 T cell receptor beta chains were all obtained from the same sample, sequenced in a study of cytomegalovirus exposure and HLA in healthy donors. With 60 Vbeta and 13 Jbeta primers, the PCR was carried out. TCRdb keeps only in-frame clones here, not all; method: immunoSEQ multiplex PCR. The sample holds about 210,000 clones; roughly 85% are singletons and the top ten take approximately 1.8%. The sample taken for sequencing was PBMCs. These receptors were obtained from a male donor in good health and CMV-seronegative.

The rearrangement uses TRBV7-6 and TRBJ2-7, with TRBD2 identical over 7 bases. This CDR3 region has 16 residues. Germline trimming cut 4 bases from V and 1 base from J; bases unmatched to any gene: 10. The germline gives CDR1 SGHVS, CDR2 FNYEAQ. DNA of the CDR3: TGTGCCAGCAGCTCCGCCGGACTAGGGCGGTCCTACGAGCAGTACTTC. It yields the protein CASSSAGLGRSYEQYF.

The chain links TRBV7-8 to TRBJ2-1; 8 bases align to TRBD2. V lost 6 bases, J lost 0 bases, and 13 bases stayed unmatched. Germline CDR1 SGHVS, CDR2 FQNEAQ. The CDR3 is 18 amino acids. The CDR3 here is CASSSDGDLAGSYNEQFF. The CDR3 nucleotides read TGTGCCAGCAGTTCAGATGGGGACCTAGCGGGCTCCTACAATGAGCAGTTCTTC.

V gene TRBV6-1 combines with J gene TRBJ2-7; TRBD1 might be the D (5 bases). The V gene's germline CDR1 is MNHNS and CDR2 SASEGT. This CDR3 comprises 14 residues. Between the trimmed V and J ends, which lost 4 bases and 1 base, there was a span of 11 bases. CDR3 sequence (DNA): TGTGCCAGCAGTGGCCACAGGAATTCCTACGAGCAGTACTTC. Amino acid sequence: CASSGHRNSYEQYF.

The V and J genes are TRBV7-3 and TRBJ2-7; a possible D gene is TRBD2 (6 bases). There are 15 residues in the CDR3. Trimming cost V 5 bases and J 3 bases, with 17 bases left between them. Germline values: CDR1 SGHTA, CDR2 FQGTGA. The CDR3 spells CASSPGRGRFYEQYF. In DNA form, the CDR3 reads TGTGCCAGCAGCCCCGGGCGGGGTAGGTTCTACGAGCAGTACTTC.

The chain has TRBV5-1 and TRBJ2-7, with a possible D match to TRBD2 (5 bases). Germline assignment: CDR1 SGHRS and CDR2 YFSETQ. V lost 0 bases, J lost 3 bases, and 13 bases lay in between. The CDR3 is made up of 15 amino acids. The CDR3 bases are TGCGCCAGCAGCTTGGCACGGGGAAAGCACTACGAGCAGTACTTC. Residues: CASSLARGKHYEQYF.

The chain combines TRBV6-5 with TRBJ2-7, with D perhaps TRBD1 (6 bases). Trimming removed 1 base from V and 6 bases from J, with 10 bases in between. Germline V CDR1 and CDR2: MNHEY, SVGAGI. The CDR3 consists of 13 residues. The CDR3 bases are TGTGCCAGCAGTTACTGGCAGGGGTCCGAGCAGTACTTC. This encodes CASSYWQGSEQYF.

This clone was observed once. The chain uses TRBV12-2 and TRBJ1-5. TRBV12-2 is a pseudogene segment. The CDR3 covers 17 residues. The CDR3 is CASRLARGATTNQPQHF. The CDR3 region has the DNA TGTGCAAGTCGCTTAGCGCGGGGGGCTACCACCAATCAGCCCCAGCATTTT.

J is TRBJ2-5 and V is TRBV2, with 10 positions matching TRBD1. With V trimmed by 10 bases and J by 3 bases, 2 bases remained unmatched. The V gene's germline CDR1 is SNHLY and CDR2 FYNNEI. The CDR3 spans 12 residues. The CDR3 loop reads CATTGGEETQYF. Written as DNA, the CDR3 is TGTGCCACGACAGGGGGCGAAGAGACCCAGTACTTC.

The chain is built from TRBV4-3 and TRBJ2-7; tentative D call: TRBD2 (7 bases). The CDR3 is 15 amino acids. V gave up 3 bases and J gave up 3 bases, with 15 bases separating them. Germline V gene sequence: CDR1 LGHNA, CDR2 YSLEER. CDR3 protein: CASSQGGGSSYEQYF. In DNA form, the CDR3 reads TGCGCCAGCAGCCAGGGGGGCGGGAGCAGCTACGAGCAGTACTTC.

The genes are TRBV5-5 and TRBJ2-2, with D perhaps matching TRBD2 (6 bases). The V end was cut by 2 bases, the J end by 7 bases, with 12 bases between. Germline V CDR1 and CDR2: SGHKS, YYEKEE (reference sequence). The CDR3 has 14 residues. CDR3 nucleotide sequence: TGTGCCAGCAGCTTTCAGGAGGGAGTCGGGGAGCTGTTTTTT. This gives the protein CASSFQEGVGELFF. Together with reference TRBV5-5 and TRBJ2-2, the CDR3 gives the full variable domain: DAGVTQSPTHLIKTRGQQVTLRCSPISGHKSVSWYQQVLGQGPQFIFQYYEKEERGRGNFPDRFSARQFPNYSSELNVNALLLGDSALYLCASSFQEGVGELFFGEGSRLTVL.

The chain recombines TRBV4-3 with TRBJ1-4, with 9 bases identical to TRBD1. The CDR3 loop spans 15 amino acids. The germline gives CDR1 LGHNA, CDR2 YSLEER. Trimming cost V 1 base and J 8 bases; bases outside gene matches: 5. CDR3 DNA: TGCGCCAGCAGCCAAGTGGGACAGGGAGAAGAAAAACTGTTTTTT. Amino acid sequence: CASSQVGQGEEKLFF.

The chain carries TRBV7-8 and TRBJ2-1; weak D call: TRBD2 (6 bases). Germline values: CDR1 SGHVS, CDR2 FQNEAQ. The length of the CDR3 is 15 residues. Trimming removed 1 base from V and 9 bases from J, with 16 bases in between. The CDR3 sequence: CASSLGVGGDGEQFF. The DNA for the CDR3 is TGTGCCAGCAGCTTAGGGGTAGGAGGGGATGGTGAGCAGTTCTTC.

The chain couples TRBV7-8 to TRBJ2-3, with 7 bases that match TRBD2. The V and J ends lost 5 bases and 1 base, in that order; junction bases with no gene match: 6. The CDR3 spans 15 residues. CDR1 is SGHVS, CDR2 FQNEAQ, per germline. CDR3 nucleotide sequence: TGTGCCAGCAGCCCGGGGGAGGGAGGCACAGATACGCAGTATTTT. Encoded protein: CASSPGEGGTDTQYF.

The chain is built from TRBV28 and TRBJ2-2; D unclear. The CDR3 length is 13 residues. Trimming removed 6 bases at V and 7 bases at J, with 12 bases between. Germline values: CDR1 MDHEN, CDR2 SYDVKM. The CDR3 DNA follows: TGTGCCAGCAGACCTCTATTTCTCGGGGAGCTGTTTTTT. Translated, it gives CASRPLFLGELFF. The full variable domain, rest sourced from reference TRBV28 and TRBJ2-2, is DVKVTQSSRYLVKRTGEKVFLECVQDMDHENMFWYRQDPGLGLRLIYFSYDVKMKEKGDIPEGYSVSREKKERFSLILESASTNQTSMYLCASRPLFLGELFFGEGSRLTVL.

V is TRBV7-2 and J is TRBJ2-1; 14 bases line up with TRBD2. Losses at the gene ends were 5 bases for V and 5 bases for J; bases not matched to a gene: 8. Germline CDR1 SGHTA, CDR2 FQGNSA. The CDR3 is 17 residues long. CDR3 loop: CASSPRTSGRSDNEQFF. The CDR3 DNA sequence: TGTGCCAGCAGCCCTAGGACTAGCGGGAGGTCGGACAATGAGCAGTTCTTC.

This clone was counted between two and nine times. The rearrangement uses TRBV7-3 and TRBJ2-3; 8 bases agree with TRBD2. The V segment lost 3 bases and the J segment 5 bases; nucleotides outside the gene matches: 7. The CDR3 is made up of 15 amino acids. Germline V gives CDR1 SGHTA, CDR2 FQGTGA. The CDR3 nucleotides are TGTGCCAGCAGCTTTACTAGCGGTTCGAAAGATACGCAGTATTTT. Its protein is CASSFTSGSKDTQYF.

The chain has TRBV4-3 and TRBJ1-2; D might be TRBD1 (5 bases). The CDR3 spans 16 residues. Germline values: CDR1 LGHNA, CDR2 YSLEER. V dropped 1 base and J dropped 7 bases, with 19 bases sitting between them. The CDR3 region has the DNA TGCGCCAGCAGCCAAGTAGCTGAAGGGGATCTGGGTGGCTACACCTTC. Its translation: CASSQVAEGDLGGYTF.

The chain recombines TRBV30 with TRBJ1-1; D unresolved. V lost 1 base, J lost 0 bases, and 6 bases lay in between. CDR1 is GTSNPN and CDR2 is SVGIG in the germline V gene (reference sequence). CDR3 length: 13 residues. Written as DNA, the CDR3 is TGTGCCTGGAGTGCGGTGATGAACACTGAAGCTTTCTTT. Translating gives CAWSAVMNTEAFF.

The rearrangement joins TRBV5-1 to TRBJ2-7; a possible D gene is TRBD1 (5 bases). There are 15 residues in the CDR3. Trimming left V 4 bases short and J 0 bases short, with 14 bases between. The germline gives CDR1 SGHRS, CDR2 YFSETQ. The CDR3 DNA reads TGCGCCAGCAGCCGGACAACACCACCCTCCTACGAGCAGTACTTC. This translates into CASSRTTPPSYEQYF.

The chain joins TRBV28 to TRBJ2-3; 11 bases agree with TRBD1. With 4 bases clipped from V and 5 bases from J, the junction kept 11 bases outside the gene matches. CDR3 length: 17 residues. In germline, CDR1 is MDHEN, CDR2 SYDVKM. The CDR3 reads CASSSPSDRGREDTQYF. For the CDR3, the DNA is TGTGCCAGCAGTTCCCCCTCGGACAGGGGGCGCGAAGATACGCAGTATTTT. Based on the CDR3 plus reference TRBV28 and TRBJ2-3, the full variable domain is DVKVTQSSRYLVKRTGEKVFLECVQDMDHENMFWYRQDPGLGLRLIYFSYDVKMKEKGDIPEGYSVSREKKERFSLILESASTNQTSMYLCASSSPSDRGREDTQYFGPGTRLTVL.

The rearrangement joins TRBV18 to TRBJ2-1, with TRBD2 matching over 8 bases. CDR1 and CDR2 (germline): KGHSH, LQKENI. After removal of 1 base from V and 1 base from J, the junction contained 3 bases not matched to a gene. The CDR3 runs to 16 residues. The CDR3 reads CASSPLAGRSYNEQFF. DNA of the CDR3: TGTGCCAGCTCACCACTAGCGGGAAGGTCCTACAATGAGCAGTTCTTC. The whole variable domain, remainder taken from reference TRBV18 and TRBJ2-1, is NAGVMQNPRHLVRRRGQEARLRCSPMKGHSHVYWYRQLPEEGLKFMVYLQKENIIDESGMPKERFSAEFPKEGPSILRIQQVVRGDSAAYFCASSPLAGRSYNEQFFGPGTRLTVL.

Only a few counts were recorded for this clone. The chain is built from TRBV7-8 and TRBJ1-5; TRBD1 aligns across 8 bases. Germline trimming cut 4 bases from V and 6 bases from J; bases unmatched to any gene: 8. From germline, CDR1 is SGHVS and CDR2 FQNEAQ. The CDR3 extends over 15 amino acids. The CDR3 DNA follows: TGTGCCAGCAGCTCCACAGGGGGGTCGAGTCAGCCCCAGCATTTT. Translating it yields CASSSTGGSSQPQHF. Together with reference TRBV7-8 and TRBJ1-5, the CDR3 gives the full variable domain: GAGVSQSPRYKVAKRGQDVALRCDPISGHVSLFWYQQALGQGPEFLTYFQNEAQLDKSGLPSDRFFAERPEGSVSTLKIQRTQQEDSAVYLCASSSTGGSSQPQHFGDGTRLSIL.